This TCR beta chain appears in the sequencing data of a study of T cells in women clearing cervical HPV infection. In the study overall: Controls were women whose single incident HPV16 infection cleared within 12 months without precancer or cancer. Blood came at first lesion visit for cases, post-clearance for controls.

General study results and limits: CIN3+ cases had significantly higher TCR repertoire richness than controls, but evenness did not differ.

Only in-frame clones appear in the TCRdb table, and some are missing; sequencing was by immunoSEQ multiplex PCR. Its listing shows 34,000 or so clones. This CDR3 region has 15 residues. CDR1 and CDR2 (germline): KGHSH, LQKENI. Of note for this clone: Its antigen is not identified. With the read ending 3 residues before the CDR3 end, the germline J gene is used to fill in that end.

What was sequenced was blood buffy coat. The chain uses TRBV18 and TRBJ2-3; 7 nucleotides match TRBD1. This TCR came from a woman aged 18-69 years with a cervical HPV16 infection that either progressed to CIN3+ or cleared (not recorded which). The chain's CDR3 is CASSPPGGLQETQYF. The covered CDR3 bases are TGTGCCAGCTCGCCGCCAGGGGGTCTGCAAGAGACG.